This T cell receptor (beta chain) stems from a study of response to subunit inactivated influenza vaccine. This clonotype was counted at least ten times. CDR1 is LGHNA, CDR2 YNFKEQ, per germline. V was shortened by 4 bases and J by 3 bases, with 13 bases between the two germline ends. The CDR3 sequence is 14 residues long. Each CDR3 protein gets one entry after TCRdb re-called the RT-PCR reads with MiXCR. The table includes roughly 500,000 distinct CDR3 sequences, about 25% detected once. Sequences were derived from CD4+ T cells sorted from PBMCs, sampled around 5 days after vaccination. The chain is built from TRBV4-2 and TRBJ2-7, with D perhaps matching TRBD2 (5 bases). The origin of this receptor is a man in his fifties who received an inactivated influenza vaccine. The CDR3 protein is CASSPPGNLYEQYF. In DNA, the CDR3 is TGTGCCAGCAGCCCGCCGGGGAATCTCTACGAGCAGTACTTC.